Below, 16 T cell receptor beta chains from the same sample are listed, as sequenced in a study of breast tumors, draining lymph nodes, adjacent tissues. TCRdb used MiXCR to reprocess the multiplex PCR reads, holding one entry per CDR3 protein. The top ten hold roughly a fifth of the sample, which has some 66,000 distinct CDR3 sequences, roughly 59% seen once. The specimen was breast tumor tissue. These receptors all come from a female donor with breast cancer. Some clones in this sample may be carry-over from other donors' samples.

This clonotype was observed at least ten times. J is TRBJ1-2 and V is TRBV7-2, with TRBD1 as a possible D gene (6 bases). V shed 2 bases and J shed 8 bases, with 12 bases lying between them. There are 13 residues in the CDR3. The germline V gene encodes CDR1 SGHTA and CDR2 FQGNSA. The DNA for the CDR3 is TGTGCCAGCAGCTTAAAAACAGGGTTAGGCTACACCTTC. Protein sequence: CASSLKTGLGYTF.

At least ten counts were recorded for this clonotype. The CDR3 bases are TGTGCCAGCAGCCTGCCGCAAGGGACAGATACGCAGTATTTT. Translation gives CASSLPQGTDTQYF. The chain has TRBV13 and TRBJ2-3; unclear D gene. The CDR3 totals 14 residues. Germline V gene lookup returns CDR1 PRHDT and CDR2 FYEKMQ (reference sequence). V lost 5 bases and J 3 bases, leaving 12 bases between the germline ends. The variable domain in full, completed from reference TRBV13 and TRBJ2-3, reads AAGVIQSPRHLIKEKRETATLKCYPIPRHDTVYWYQQGPGQDPQFLISFYEKMQSDKGSIPDRFSAQQFSDYHSELNMSSLELGDSALYFCASSLPQGTDTQYFGPGTRLTVL.

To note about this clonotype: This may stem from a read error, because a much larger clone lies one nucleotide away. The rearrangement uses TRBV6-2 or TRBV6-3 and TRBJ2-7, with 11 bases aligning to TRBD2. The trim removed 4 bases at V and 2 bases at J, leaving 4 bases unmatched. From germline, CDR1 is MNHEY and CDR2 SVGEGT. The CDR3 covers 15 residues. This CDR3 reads CASSSSTSGTYEQYF. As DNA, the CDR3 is TGTGCCAGCAGTTCCTCGACTAGCGGGACCTACGAGCAGTACTTC.

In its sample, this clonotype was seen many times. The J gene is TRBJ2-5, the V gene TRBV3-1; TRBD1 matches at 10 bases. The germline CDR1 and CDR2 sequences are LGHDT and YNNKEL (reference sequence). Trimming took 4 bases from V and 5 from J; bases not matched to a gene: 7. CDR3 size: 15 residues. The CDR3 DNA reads TGTGCCAGCAGCCGGGTGGACAGGGGGTGGGAGACCCAGTACTTC. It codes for CASSRVDRGWETQYF.

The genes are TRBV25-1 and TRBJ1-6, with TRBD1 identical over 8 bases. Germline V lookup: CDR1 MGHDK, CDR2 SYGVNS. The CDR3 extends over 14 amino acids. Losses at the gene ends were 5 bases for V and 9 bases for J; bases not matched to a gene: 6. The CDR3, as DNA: TGTGCCAGCAGTCAAAGGACAGGGAGTTCACCCCTCCACTTT. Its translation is CASSQRTGSSPLHF.

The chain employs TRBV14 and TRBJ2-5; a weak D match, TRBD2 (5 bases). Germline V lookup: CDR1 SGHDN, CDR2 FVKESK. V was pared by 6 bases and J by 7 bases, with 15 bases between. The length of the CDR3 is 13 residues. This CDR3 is CASRQRGSGTQYF. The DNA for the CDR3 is TGTGCCAGCAGACAACGCGGCAGCGGGACCCAGTACTTC.

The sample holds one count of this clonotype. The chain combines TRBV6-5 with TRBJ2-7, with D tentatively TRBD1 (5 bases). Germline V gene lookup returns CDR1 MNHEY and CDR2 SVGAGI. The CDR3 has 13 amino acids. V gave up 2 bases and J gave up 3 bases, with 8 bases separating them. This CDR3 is CASSYRQGYEQYF. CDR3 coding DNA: TGTGCCAGCAGTTACAGGCAGGGCTACGAGCAGTACTTC.

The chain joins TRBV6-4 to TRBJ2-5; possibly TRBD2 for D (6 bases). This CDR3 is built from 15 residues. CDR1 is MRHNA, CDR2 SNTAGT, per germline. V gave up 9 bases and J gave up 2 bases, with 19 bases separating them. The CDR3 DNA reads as TGTGCCAGGGAAGCGCGGGGCAGGCCACAAGAGACCCAGTACTTC. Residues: CAREARGRPQETQYF.

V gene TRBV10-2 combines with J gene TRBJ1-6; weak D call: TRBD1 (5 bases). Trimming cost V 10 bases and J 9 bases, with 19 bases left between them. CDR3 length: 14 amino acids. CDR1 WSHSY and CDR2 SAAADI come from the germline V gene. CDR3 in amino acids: CANPLGGFGSPLHF. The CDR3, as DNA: TGCGCCAACCCCCTTGGGGGATTTGGTTCACCCCTCCACTTT.

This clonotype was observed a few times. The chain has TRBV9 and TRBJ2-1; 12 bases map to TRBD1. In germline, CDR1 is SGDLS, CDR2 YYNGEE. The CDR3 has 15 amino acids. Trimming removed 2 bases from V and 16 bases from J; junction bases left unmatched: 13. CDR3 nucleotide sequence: TGTGCCAGCAGCGTTTCCGGGACAGGGGGCGCTGAGCCTTTCTTC. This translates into CASSVSGTGGAEPFF.

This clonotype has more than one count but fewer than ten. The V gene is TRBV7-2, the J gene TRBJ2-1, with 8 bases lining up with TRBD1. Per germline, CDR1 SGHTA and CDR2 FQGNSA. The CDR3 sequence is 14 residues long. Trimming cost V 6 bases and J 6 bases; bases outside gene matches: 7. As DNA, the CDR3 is TGTGCCAGCAGTCCAGGGGGCCGGGGCAATGAGCAGTTCTTC. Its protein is CASSPGGRGNEQFF.

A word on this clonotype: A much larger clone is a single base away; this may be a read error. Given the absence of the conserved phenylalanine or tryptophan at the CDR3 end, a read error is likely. Here the CDR3 reads CSANRQGLGEAFS. As DNA, the CDR3 is TGCAGTGCTAACAGACAGGGGCTAGGTGAAGCTTTCTCT. This sequence joins TRBV20-1 and TRBJ1-1; TRBD1 agrees at 8 bases. J lost 7 bases, V lost 4 bases, and 8 bases had no gene match. CDR3 length equals 13 residues. Germline V gene lookup returns CDR1 DFQATT and CDR2 SNEGSKA (reference sequence).

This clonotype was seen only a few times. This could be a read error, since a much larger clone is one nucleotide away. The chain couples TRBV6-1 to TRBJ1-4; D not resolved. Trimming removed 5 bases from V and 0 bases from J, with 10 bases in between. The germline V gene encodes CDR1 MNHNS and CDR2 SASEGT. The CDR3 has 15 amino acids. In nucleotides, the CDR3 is TGTGCCAGCAGTCAAAATTTTGCAACTAATGAAAAACTGTTTTTT. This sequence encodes CASSQNFATNEKLFF.

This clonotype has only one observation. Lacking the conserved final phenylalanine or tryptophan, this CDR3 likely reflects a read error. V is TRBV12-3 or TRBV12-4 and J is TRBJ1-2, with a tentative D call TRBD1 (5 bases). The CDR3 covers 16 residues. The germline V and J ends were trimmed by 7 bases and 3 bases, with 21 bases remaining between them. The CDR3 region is CASTAGGSGRHYGYTV. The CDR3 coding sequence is TGTGCCAGCACCGCTGGGGGGTCAGGGAGGCACTATGGCTACACCGTC.

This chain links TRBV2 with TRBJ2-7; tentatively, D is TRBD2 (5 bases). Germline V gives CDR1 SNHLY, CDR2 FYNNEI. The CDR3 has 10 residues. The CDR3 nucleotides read TGTGCCAGCAGTGATTCGGGGAGCCTTGTC. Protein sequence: CASSDSGSLV.

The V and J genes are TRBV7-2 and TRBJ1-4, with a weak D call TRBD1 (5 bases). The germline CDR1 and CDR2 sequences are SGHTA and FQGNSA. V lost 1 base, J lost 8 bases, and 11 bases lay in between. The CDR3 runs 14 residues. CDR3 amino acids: CASSLVAGKEKLFF. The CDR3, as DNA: TGTGCCAGCAGCTTAGTTGCAGGGAAGGAAAAACTGTTTTTT.